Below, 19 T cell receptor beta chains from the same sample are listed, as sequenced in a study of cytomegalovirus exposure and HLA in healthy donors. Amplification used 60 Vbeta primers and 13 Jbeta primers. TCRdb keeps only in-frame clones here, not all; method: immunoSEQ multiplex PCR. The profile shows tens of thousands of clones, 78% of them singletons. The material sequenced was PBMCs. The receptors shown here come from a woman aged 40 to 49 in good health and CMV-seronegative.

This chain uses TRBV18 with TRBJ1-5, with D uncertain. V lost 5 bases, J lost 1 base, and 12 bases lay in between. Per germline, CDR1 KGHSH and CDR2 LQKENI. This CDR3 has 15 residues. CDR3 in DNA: TGTGCCAGCTCATCCGGTTCTCCCAGCAATCAGCCCCAGCATTTT. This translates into CASSSGSPSNQPQHF.

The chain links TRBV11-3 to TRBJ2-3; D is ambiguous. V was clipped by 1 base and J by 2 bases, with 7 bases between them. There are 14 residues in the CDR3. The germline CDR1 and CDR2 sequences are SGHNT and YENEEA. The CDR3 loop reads CASSLGRSTDTQYF. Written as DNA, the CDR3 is TGTGCCAGCAGCTTAGGGAGATCCACAGATACGCAGTATTTT.

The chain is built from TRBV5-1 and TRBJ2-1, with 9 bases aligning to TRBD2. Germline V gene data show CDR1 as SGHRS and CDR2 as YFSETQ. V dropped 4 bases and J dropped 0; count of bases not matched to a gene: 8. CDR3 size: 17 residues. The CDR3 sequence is CASSGLAGRTSYNEQFF. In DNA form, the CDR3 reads TGCGCCAGCAGCGGTCTAGCGGGGAGAACCTCCTACAATGAGCAGTTCTTC. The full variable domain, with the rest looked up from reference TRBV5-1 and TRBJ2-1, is KAGVTQTPRYLIKTRGQQVTLSCSPISGHRSVSWYQQTPGQGLQFLFEYFSETQRNKGNFPGRFSGRQFSNSRSEMNVSTLELGDSALYLCASSGLAGRTSYNEQFFGPGTRLTVL.

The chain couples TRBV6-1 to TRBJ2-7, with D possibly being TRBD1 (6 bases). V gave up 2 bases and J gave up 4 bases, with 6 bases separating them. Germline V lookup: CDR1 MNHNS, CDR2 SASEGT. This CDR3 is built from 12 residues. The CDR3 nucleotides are TGTGCCAGCAGTGAACAGGGGTACGAGCAGTACTTC. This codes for CASSEQGYEQYF.

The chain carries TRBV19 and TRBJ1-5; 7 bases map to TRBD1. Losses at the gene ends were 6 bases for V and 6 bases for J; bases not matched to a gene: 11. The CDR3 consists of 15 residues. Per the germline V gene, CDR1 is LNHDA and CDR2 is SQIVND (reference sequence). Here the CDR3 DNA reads TGTGCCAGTAGAGCAACAGGGGTTTGGGTTCAGCCCCAGCATTTT. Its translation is CASRATGVWVQPQHF.

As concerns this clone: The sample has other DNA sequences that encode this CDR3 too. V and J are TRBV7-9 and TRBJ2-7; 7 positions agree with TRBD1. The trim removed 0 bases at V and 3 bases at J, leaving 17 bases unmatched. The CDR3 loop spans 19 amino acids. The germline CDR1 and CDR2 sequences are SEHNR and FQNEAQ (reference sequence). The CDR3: CASSLAGRATGRLGYEQYF. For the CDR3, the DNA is TGTGCCAGCAGCTTAGCCGGCCGGGCGACAGGGAGATTGGGCTACGAGCAGTACTTC.

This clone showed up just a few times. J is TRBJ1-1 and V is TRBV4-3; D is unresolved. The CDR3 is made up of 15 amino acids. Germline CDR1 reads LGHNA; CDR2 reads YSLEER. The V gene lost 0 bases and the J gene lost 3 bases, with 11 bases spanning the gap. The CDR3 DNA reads TGCGCCAGCAGCCAAGATACAGCCCGCTACACTGAAGCTTTCTTT. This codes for CASSQDTARYTEAFF.

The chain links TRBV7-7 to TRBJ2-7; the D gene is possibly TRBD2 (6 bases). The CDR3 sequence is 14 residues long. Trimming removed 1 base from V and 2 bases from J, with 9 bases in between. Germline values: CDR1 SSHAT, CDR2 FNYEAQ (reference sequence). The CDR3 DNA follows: TGTGCCAGCAGCTTAGGGGGAGGCACCTACGAGCAGTACTTC. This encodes CASSLGGGTYEQYF.

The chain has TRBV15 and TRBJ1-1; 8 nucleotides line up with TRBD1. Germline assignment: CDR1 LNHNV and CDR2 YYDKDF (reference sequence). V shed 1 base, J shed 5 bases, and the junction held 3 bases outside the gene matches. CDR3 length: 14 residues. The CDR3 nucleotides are TGTGCCACCAGCAGAGGGACAGGGCGAACTGAAGCTTTCTTT. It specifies CATSRGTGRTEAFF.

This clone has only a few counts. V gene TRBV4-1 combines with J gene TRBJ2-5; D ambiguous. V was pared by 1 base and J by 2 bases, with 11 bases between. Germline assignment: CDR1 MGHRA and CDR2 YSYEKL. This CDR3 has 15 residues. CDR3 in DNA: TGCGCCAGCAGCCAAGCCCCCTCCACTCAAGAGACCCAGTACTTC. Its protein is CASSQAPSTQETQYF.

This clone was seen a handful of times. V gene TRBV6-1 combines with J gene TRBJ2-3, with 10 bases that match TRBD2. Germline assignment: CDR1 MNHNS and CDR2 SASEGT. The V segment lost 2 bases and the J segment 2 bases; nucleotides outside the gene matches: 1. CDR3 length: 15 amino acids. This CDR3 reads CASSELAGDTDTQYF. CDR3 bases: TGTGCCAGCAGTGAACTAGCGGGAGACACAGATACGCAGTATTTT.

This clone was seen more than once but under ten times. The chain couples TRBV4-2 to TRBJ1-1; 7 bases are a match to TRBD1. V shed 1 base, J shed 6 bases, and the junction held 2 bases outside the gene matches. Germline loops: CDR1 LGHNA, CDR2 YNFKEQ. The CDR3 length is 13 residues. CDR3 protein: CASSQAGGSEAFF. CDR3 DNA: TGTGCCAGCAGCCAAGCAGGGGGTTCTGAAGCTTTCTTT.

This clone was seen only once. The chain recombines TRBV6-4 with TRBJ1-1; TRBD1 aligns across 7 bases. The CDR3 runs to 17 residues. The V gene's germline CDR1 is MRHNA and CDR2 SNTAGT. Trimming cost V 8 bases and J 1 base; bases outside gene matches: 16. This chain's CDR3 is CASRPTKNRGGNTEAFF. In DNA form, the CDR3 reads TGTGCCAGCCGGCCGACCAAAAACAGGGGTGGGAACACTGAAGCTTTCTTT.

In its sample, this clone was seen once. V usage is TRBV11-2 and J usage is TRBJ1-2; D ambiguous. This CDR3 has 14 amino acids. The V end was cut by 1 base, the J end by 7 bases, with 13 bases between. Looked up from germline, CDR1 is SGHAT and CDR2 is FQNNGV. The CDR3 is CASSLGEGPSGYTF. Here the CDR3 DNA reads TGTGCCAGCAGCTTAGGGGAGGGTCCGAGTGGCTACACCTTC. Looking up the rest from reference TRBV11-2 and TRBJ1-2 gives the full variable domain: EAGVAQSPRYKIIEKRQSVAFWCNPISGHATLYWYQQILGQGPKLLIQFQNNGVVDDSQLPKDRFSAERLKGVDSTLKIQPAKLEDSAVYLCASSLGEGPSGYTFGSGTRLTVV.

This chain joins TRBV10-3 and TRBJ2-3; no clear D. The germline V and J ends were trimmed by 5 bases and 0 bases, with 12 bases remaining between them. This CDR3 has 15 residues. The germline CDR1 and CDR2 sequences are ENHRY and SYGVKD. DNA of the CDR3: TGTGCCATCAGTCCTGGAGTTGATAGCACAGATACGCAGTATTTT. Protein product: CAISPGVDSTDTQYF.

Here the CDR3 reads CASSYSVRSAYEQYF. The CDR3, as DNA: TGTGCCAGCAGTTACTCTGTCCGTTCTGCCTACGAGCAGTACTTC. The chain combines TRBV6-5 with TRBJ2-7, with D uncertain. The CDR3 is 15 residues long. V lost 0 bases and J 2 bases, leaving 11 bases between the germline ends. CDR1 is MNHEY, CDR2 SVGAGI, per germline.

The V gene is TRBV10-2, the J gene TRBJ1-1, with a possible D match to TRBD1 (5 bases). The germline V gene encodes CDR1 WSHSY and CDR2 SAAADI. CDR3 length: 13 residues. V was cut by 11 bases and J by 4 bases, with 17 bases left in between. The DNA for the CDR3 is TGCGCCTCCCAACTCTCGGGGGGCACTGAAGCTTTCTTT. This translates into CASQLSGGTEAFF.

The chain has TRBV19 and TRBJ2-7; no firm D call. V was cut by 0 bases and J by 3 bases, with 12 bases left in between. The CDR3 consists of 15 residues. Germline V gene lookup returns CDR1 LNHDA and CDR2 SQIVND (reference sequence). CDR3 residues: CASSIDTSIVYEQYF. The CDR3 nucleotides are TGTGCCAGTAGTATAGATACTTCGATAGTCTACGAGCAGTACTTC.

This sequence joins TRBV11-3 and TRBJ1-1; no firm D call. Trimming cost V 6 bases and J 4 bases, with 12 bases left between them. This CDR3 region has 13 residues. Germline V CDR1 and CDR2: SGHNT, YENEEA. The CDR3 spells CASSQDEGTEAFF. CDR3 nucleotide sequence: TGTGCCAGCAGTCAGGACGAGGGCACTGAAGCTTTCTTT.